A single sample gave rise to the 22 T cell receptor beta chains below, sequenced in a study of CD4 T cells in relation to SARS-CoV-2 and coronaviruses. These receptors lack a known antigen. The data were produced by immunoSEQ multiplex PCR, yet TCRdb's version contains in-frame clones alone and is incomplete. This sample yields under 45,000 clones, of which approximately 82% are seen a single time; approximately 4.5% belongs to the top ten. The sequencing sample was made of naive CD4+ T cells from PBMCs, cultured in vitro. Subset specified: naive CD4+ T cells isolated by negative enrichment. The origin of the receptors is an adult with COVID-19.

The chain joins TRBV5-4 to TRBJ2-3; a possible D gene is TRBD2 (6 bases). Germline V lookup: CDR1 SGHNT, CDR2 YYREEE (reference sequence). This CDR3 is built from 15 residues. V was pared by 7 bases and J by 3 bases, with 18 bases between. The CDR3 DNA follows: TGTGCCAGCTCCGGGAGCCTCTCGGGGACAGATACGCAGTATTTT. This translates into CASSGSLSGTDTQYF.

The chain uses TRBV27 and TRBJ1-6; TRBD1 is a possible D gene (5 bases). This CDR3 spans 15 amino acids. The V and J ends lost 5 bases and 4 bases respectively, with 12 bases between them. The germline CDR1 and CDR2 sequences are MNHEY and SMNVEV (reference sequence). This CDR3 reads CASSRSGRYNSPLHF. Here the CDR3 DNA reads TGTGCCAGCAGTCGCTCGGGACGGTATAATTCACCCCTCCACTTT.

The chain is built from TRBV11-3 and TRBJ2-2, with 7 bases identical to TRBD1. The germline CDR1 and CDR2 sequences are SGHNT and YENEEA. The CDR3 extends over 15 amino acids. V lost 1 base and J lost 2; bases outside the gene matches: 1. The CDR3 protein is CASSLGDRNTGELFF. The CDR3, as DNA: TGTGCCAGCAGCTTAGGGGACAGAAACACCGGGGAGCTGTTTTTT.

The chain combines TRBV27 with TRBJ1-6; 9 positions agree with TRBD1. Germline V gene data show CDR1 as MNHEY and CDR2 as SMNVEV (reference sequence). V dropped 6 bases and J dropped 4; count of bases not matched to a gene: 1. The CDR3 extends over 14 amino acids. CDR3 bases: TGTGCCAGCAGGGGGACAGGGTATAATTCACCCCTCCACTTT. Encoded protein: CASRGTGYNSPLHF.

V usage is TRBV5-1 and J usage is TRBJ2-7; D is possibly TRBD2 (6 bases). This CDR3 region has 15 residues. V was clipped by 4 bases and J by 2 bases, with 16 bases between them. In germline, CDR1 is SGHRS, CDR2 YFSETQ. CDR3 region: CASSPSGLAPYEQYF. The CDR3 coding sequence is TGCGCCAGCAGCCCATCTGGGCTAGCGCCCTACGAGCAGTACTTC.

The chain employs TRBV28 and TRBJ2-1, with 8 bases identical to TRBD1. With 3 bases clipped from V and 3 bases from J, the junction kept 4 bases outside the gene matches. Per the germline V gene, CDR1 is MDHEN and CDR2 is SYDVKM. The CDR3 covers 15 residues. The CDR3 nucleotides read TGTGCCAGCAGTTTTAGCGGACAGGGCTACAATGAGCAGTTCTTC. Translated, it gives CASSFSGQGYNEQFF.

The V call is TRBV20-1, the J call TRBJ2-7; the D is unclear. Germline V gives CDR1 DFQATT, CDR2 SNEGSKA (reference sequence). V was pared by 3 bases and J by 10 bases, with 13 bases between. The CDR3 consists of 11 residues. CDR3 bases: TGCAGTGCTAGTGGGCCGAGGTTCCAGTACTTC. This encodes CSASGPRFQYF.

The chain links TRBV5-4 to TRBJ2-1; tentatively, D is TRBD2 (5 bases). This CDR3 is built from 13 residues. The ends were cut back, 4 bases at V and 8 bases at J, with 13 bases in the middle. Germline CDR1 SGHNT, CDR2 YYREEE (reference sequence). CDR3 in DNA: TGTGCCAGCAGCGCCGGAGGACGCCATGAGCAGTTCTTC. This gives the protein CASSAGGRHEQFF.

This clone was counted only a few times. The chain links TRBV5-4 to TRBJ1-1, with 7 bases identical to TRBD1. V dropped 4 bases and J dropped 6; count of bases not matched to a gene: 0. The CDR3 sequence is 11 residues long. Germline V gene sequence: CDR1 SGHNT, CDR2 YYREEE (reference sequence). CDR3 nucleotide sequence: TGTGCCAGCAGCCAGGGGGCTGAAGCTTTCTTT. Residues: CASSQGAEAFF.

In the case of this clone: In the same sample, other DNA sequences code for this CDR3. This rearrangement joins TRBV18 to TRBJ2-5; D is possibly TRBD1 (5 bases). V gave up 2 bases and J gave up 2 bases, with 9 bases separating them. Germline-derived CDR1 and CDR2 are KGHSH and LQKENI. The CDR3 loop spans 14 amino acids. Written as DNA, the CDR3 is TGTGCCAGCTCACCAGGGGCGGTTCAAGAGACCCAGTACTTC. It is translated as CASSPGAVQETQYF. The full variable domain, with the rest looked up from reference TRBV18 and TRBJ2-5, is NAGVMQNPRHLVRRRGQEARLRCSPMKGHSHVYWYRQLPEEGLKFMVYLQKENIIDESGMPKERFSAEFPKEGPSILRIQQVVRGDSAAYFCASSPGAVQETQYFGPGTRLLVL.

The chain couples TRBV6-2 or TRBV6-3 to TRBJ1-5; D unclear. The CDR3 consists of 13 residues. V lost 4 bases and J 10 bases, leaving 14 bases between the germline ends. Germline V gives CDR1 MNHEY, CDR2 SVGEGT. CDR3 sequence reads: CASSSEILNPQHF. The CDR3 nucleotides are TGTGCCAGCAGTTCGGAGATTTTAAATCCCCAGCATTTT.

The chain uses TRBV28 and TRBJ2-3; no definite D call. V lost 3 bases, J lost 2 bases, and 12 bases lay in between. Germline CDR1 reads MDHEN; CDR2 reads SYDVKM. The CDR3 runs to 15 residues. This chain's CDR3 is CASSFWRKITDTQYF. CDR3 DNA: TGTGCCAGCAGTTTCTGGCGGAAGATCACAGATACGCAGTATTTT.

The J gene is TRBJ2-2, the V gene TRBV24-1, with D possibly being TRBD1 (5 bases). The V gene lost 4 bases and the J gene lost 0 bases, with 11 bases spanning the gap. Germline V gene data show CDR1 as KGHDR and CDR2 as SFDVKD. The CDR3 consists of 16 residues. The CDR3 DNA reads TGTGCCACCAGTGAGGAGAAAGGGGCGAACACCGGGGAGCTGTTTTTT. It is translated as CATSEEKGANTGELFF.

CDR3 in DNA: TGTGCCAGCATTCACTATCTTGACCCCTACAATGAGCAGTTCTTC. Translation gives CASIHYLDPYNEQFF. J is TRBJ2-1 and V is TRBV6-5; D gene uncertain. The V and J ends lost 7 bases and 2 bases respectively, with 15 bases between them. The CDR3 loop spans 15 amino acids. Germline loops: CDR1 MNHEY, CDR2 SVGAGI.

V usage is TRBV28 and J usage is TRBJ1-5; D remains ambiguous. Germline assignment: CDR1 MDHEN and CDR2 SYDVKM. V lost 5 bases to trimming and J lost 3 bases, with 11 bases between them. This CDR3 is 14 amino acids long. CDR3 amino acids: CASSAGGTNQPQHF. The CDR3 DNA follows: TGTGCCAGCAGTGCGGGAGGTACCAATCAGCCCCAGCATTTT.

This clone was counted a single time. The rearrangement joins TRBV29-1 to TRBJ1-1, with D perhaps TRBD1 (5 bases). In germline, CDR1 is SQVTM, CDR2 ANQGSEA. The CDR3 is made up of 14 amino acids. V lost 3 bases, J lost 0 bases, and 11 bases lay in between. The CDR3 is CSVENQGMNTEAFF. CDR3 in DNA: TGCAGCGTTGAGAATCAGGGTATGAACACTGAAGCTTTCTTT.

This clone was found once. J is TRBJ2-1 and V is TRBV12-5; unclear D gene. The germline CDR1 and CDR2 sequences are LGHNT and FRNRAP. The CDR3 is made up of 16 amino acids. The germline V and J ends were trimmed by 0 bases and 4 bases, with 13 bases remaining between them. The CDR3 is CASGLVLKPRYNEQFF. The DNA for the CDR3 is TGTGCTAGTGGTTTGGTACTAAAACCCCGTTACAATGAGCAGTTCTTC.

The chain combines TRBV3-1 (or the pseudogene TRBV3-2) with TRBJ2-7, with TRBD2 matching 7 bases. The CDR3 extends over 15 amino acids. Per the germline V gene, CDR1 is LGHDT and CDR2 is YNNKEL (reference sequence). With 0 bases clipped from V and 0 bases from J, the junction kept 2 bases outside the gene matches. This chain's CDR3 is CASSQDGGSSYEQYF. The CDR3, as DNA: TGTGCCAGCAGCCAAGATGGCGGGAGCTCCTACGAGCAGTACTTC.

The rearrangement links TRBV5-4 to TRBJ2-6; 9 nucleotides agree with TRBD1. The CDR3 length is 15 residues. With V trimmed by 0 bases and J by 7 bases, 2 bases remained unmatched. The germline gives CDR1 SGHNT, CDR2 YYREEE (reference sequence). Written as DNA, the CDR3 is TGTGCCAGCAGCTTGGCGGGACAGGGTGCCAACGTCCTGACTTTC. It codes for CASSLAGQGANVLTF. Using reference TRBV5-4 and TRBJ2-6 for the parts outside the CDR3, the full variable domain is ETGVTQSPTHLIKTRGQQVTLRCSSQSGHNTVSWYQQALGQGPQFIFQYYREEENGRGNFPPRFSGLQFPNYSSELNVNALELDDSALYLCASSLAGQGANVLTFGAGSRLTVL.

This clone was counted a few times. This chain links TRBV3-1 (or the pseudogene TRBV3-2) with TRBJ2-5, with unresolved D. CDR3 size: 14 residues. Germline loops: CDR1 LGHDT, CDR2 YNNKEL (reference sequence). Deletions cut 4 bases from V and 1 base from J, with 10 bases between. This CDR3 is CASSRLPSQETQYF. The CDR3 coding sequence is TGTGCCAGCAGCCGGCTACCCAGCCAAGAGACCCAGTACTTC.

The chain carries TRBV30 and TRBJ2-7; D not certain. This CDR3 region has 10 residues. Germline V gene sequence: CDR1 GTSNPN, CDR2 SVGIG (reference sequence). Trimming removed 3 bases at V and 6 bases at J, with 6 bases between. The CDR3 region has the DNA TGTGCCTGGAGCCCCAGCGAGCAGTACTTC. It translates to CAWSPSEQYF.

The chain links TRBV3-1 (or the pseudogene TRBV3-2) to TRBJ2-5; no clear D. The CDR3 length is 12 residues. Germline V gene data show CDR1 as LGHDT and CDR2 as YNNKEL (reference sequence). V lost 4 bases to trimming and J lost 1 base, with 4 bases between them. The CDR3 reads CASSPPQETQYF. CDR3 nucleotide sequence: TGTGCCAGCAGCCCCCCCCAAGAGACCCAGTACTTC.